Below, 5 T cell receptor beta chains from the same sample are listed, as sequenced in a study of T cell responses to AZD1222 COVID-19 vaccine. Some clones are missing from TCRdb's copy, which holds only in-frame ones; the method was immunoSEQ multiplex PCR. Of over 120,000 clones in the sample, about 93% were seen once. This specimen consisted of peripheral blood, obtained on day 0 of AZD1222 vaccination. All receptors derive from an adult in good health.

The CDR3 DNA reads TGTGCCACCAGCAGAGATAGGGACAGCCAAGAGACCCAGTACTTC. Its translation: CATSRDRDSQETQYF. The chain combines TRBV15 with TRBJ2-5; 7 bases map to TRBD1. This CDR3 contains 15 residues. J was trimmed by 1 base and V by 0 bases; bases with no gene match: 2. Germline V gene sequence: CDR1 LNHNV, CDR2 YYDKDF (reference sequence).

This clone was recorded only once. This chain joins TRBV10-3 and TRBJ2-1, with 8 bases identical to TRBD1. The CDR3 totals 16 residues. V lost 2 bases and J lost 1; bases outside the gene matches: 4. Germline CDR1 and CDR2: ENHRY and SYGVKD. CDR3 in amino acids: CAISEPDRESYNEQFF. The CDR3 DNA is TGTGCCATCAGTGAGCCGGACAGGGAGTCCTACAATGAGCAGTTCTTC.

The CDR3 bases are TGTGCCAGCAGGGGACAGACGAGATATGGCTACACCTTC. Translation gives CASRGQTRYGYTF. The J gene is TRBJ1-2, the V gene TRBV7-9, with 7 bases that match TRBD1. V was clipped by 6 bases and J by 5 bases; unmatched bases: 6. Germline CDR1 is SEHNR and CDR2 is FQNEAQ (reference sequence). This CDR3 has 13 amino acids.

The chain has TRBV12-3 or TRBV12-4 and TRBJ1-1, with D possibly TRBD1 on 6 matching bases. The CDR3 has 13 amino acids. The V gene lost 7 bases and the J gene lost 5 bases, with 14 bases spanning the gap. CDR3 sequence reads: CASNKQGRTEAFF. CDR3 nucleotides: TGTGCCAGCAACAAACAGGGACGGACTGAAGCTTTCTTT.

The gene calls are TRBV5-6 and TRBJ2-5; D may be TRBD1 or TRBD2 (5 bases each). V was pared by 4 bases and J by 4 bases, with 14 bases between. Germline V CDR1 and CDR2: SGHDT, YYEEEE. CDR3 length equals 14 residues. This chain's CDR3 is CASSRINGGETQYF. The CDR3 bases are TGTGCCAGCAGCAGAATTAATGGGGGAGAGACCCAGTACTTC.